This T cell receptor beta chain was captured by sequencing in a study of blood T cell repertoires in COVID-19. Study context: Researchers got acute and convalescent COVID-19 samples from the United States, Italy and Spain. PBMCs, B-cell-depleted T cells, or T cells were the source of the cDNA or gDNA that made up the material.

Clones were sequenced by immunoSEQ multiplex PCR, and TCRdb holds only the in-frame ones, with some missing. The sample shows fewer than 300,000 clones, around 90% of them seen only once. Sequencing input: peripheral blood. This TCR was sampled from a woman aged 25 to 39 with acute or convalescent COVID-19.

The CDR3 coding sequence is TGTGCCAGCAGTGAGTCTTCCCCCCAAGAGACCCAGTACTTC. Its protein is CASSESSPQETQYF. The chain combines TRBV25-1 with TRBJ2-5; D remains unclear. The V gene lost 3 bases and the J gene lost 1 base, with 9 bases spanning the gap. CDR3 length: 14 residues. CDR1 is MGHDK and CDR2 is SYGVNS in the germline V gene.